Shown below are 6 T cell receptor beta chains from a single sample sequenced in a study of cytomegalovirus exposure and HLA in healthy donors. PCR primers comprised 60 Vbeta and 13 Jbeta primers. Libraries were prepared by immunoSEQ multiplex PCR; TCRdb keeps only in-frame clonotypes and omits some of them. The table lists over 75,000 clones, roughly 80% of them singletons. Sequenced sample: PBMCs. All receptors come from a woman in her sixties in good health and CMV-seronegative.

The chain links TRBV7-2 to TRBJ1-2; TRBD1 agrees at 7 bases. The CDR3 is 15 residues long. The V and J ends lost 1 base and 0 bases, in that order; junction bases with no gene match: 2. Germline V CDR1 and CDR2: SGHTA, FQGNSA. The CDR3, as DNA: TGTGCCAGCAGCTTAGGGGGGACAGCTAACTATGGCTACACCTTC. It yields the protein CASSLGGTANYGYTF.

The rearrangement uses TRBV7-6 and TRBJ2-5; possible D gene TRBD2, 5 bases. The length of the CDR3 is 15 residues. The V end was cut by 4 bases, the J end by 5 bases, with 17 bases between. Per germline, CDR1 SGHVS and CDR2 FNYEAQ. The CDR3 sequence is CASSSSPIRGETQYF. The CDR3 nucleotides read TGTGCCAGCAGCTCGTCCCCAATCCGAGGGGAGACCCAGTACTTC.

The V call is TRBV6-5, the J call TRBJ1-2; 7 bases are a match to TRBD1. V dropped 5 bases and J dropped 4; count of bases not matched to a gene: 4. This CDR3 spans 13 amino acids. Germline CDR1 reads MNHEY; CDR2 reads SVGAGI. CDR3: CASSPDRVYGYTF. The CDR3 nucleotides are TGTGCCAGCAGTCCTGACAGGGTCTATGGCTACACCTTC.

In its sample, this clone was seen a few times. J is TRBJ2-2 and V is TRBV18, with a possible D match to TRBD2 (6 bases). Germline CDR1 and CDR2: KGHSH and LQKENI. V gave up 4 bases and J gave up 7 bases, with 16 bases separating them. This CDR3 has 15 amino acids. In DNA form, the CDR3 reads TGTGCCAGCTCACTGGGGGGACGAAGTCACGGGGAGCTGTTTTTT. This gives the protein CASSLGGRSHGELFF.

The CDR3 sequence is CASKPDRGLNQPQHF. The CDR3 DNA reads as TGTGCCAGTAAGCCCGACAGGGGGCTCAATCAGCCCCAGCATTTT. The chain joins TRBV19 to TRBJ1-5, with 10 bases that match TRBD1. This CDR3 contains 15 residues. Germline V gene lookup returns CDR1 LNHDA and CDR2 SQIVND (reference sequence). The junction had 6 bases not matched to a gene; V was cut back by 7 bases and J by 3 bases.

This chain joins TRBV7-2 and TRBJ2-1; 8 bases agree with TRBD2. The CDR3 contains 15 residues. Trimming took 4 bases from V and 4 from J; bases not matched to a gene: 6. The germline CDR1 and CDR2 sequences are SGHTA and FQGNSA. DNA of the CDR3: TGTGCCAGCAGCTCTCGGACTAGCAGGTACAATGAGCAGTTCTTC. It specifies CASSSRTSRYNEQFF.